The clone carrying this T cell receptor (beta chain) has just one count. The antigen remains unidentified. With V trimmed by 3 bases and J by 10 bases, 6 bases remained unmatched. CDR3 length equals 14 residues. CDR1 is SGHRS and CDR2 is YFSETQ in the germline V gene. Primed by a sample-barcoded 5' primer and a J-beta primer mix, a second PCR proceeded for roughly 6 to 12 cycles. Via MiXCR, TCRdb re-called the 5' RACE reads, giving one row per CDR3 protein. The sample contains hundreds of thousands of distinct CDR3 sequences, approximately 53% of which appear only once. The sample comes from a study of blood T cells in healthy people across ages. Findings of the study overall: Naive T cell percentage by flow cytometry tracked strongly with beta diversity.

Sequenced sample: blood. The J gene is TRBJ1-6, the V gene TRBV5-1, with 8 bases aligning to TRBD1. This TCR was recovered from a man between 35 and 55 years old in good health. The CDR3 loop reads CASSWEGQDSPLHF. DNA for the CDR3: TGCGCCAGCAGCTGGGAGGGACAGGACTCACCCCTCCACTTT.